The 27 T cell receptor beta chains below all came from one sample that was sequenced in a study of T-cell reconstitution after alpha-beta-depleted transplantation in children (dated by TCRdb to the mid-2010s). The intended sense of this specimen's treatment or condition label: allogeneic hematopoietic cell transplantation with graft depleted of TCRalphabeta T cells and CD19 B cells. The method was PCR. The sequencing machine was an Illumina HiSeq 2500. To normalize quantification of the TCRbeta repertoire, the TCR libraries were built with molecular barcoding that relied on unique molecular identifiers. TCRdb trimmed the raw reads at Q25, called clones with MiXCR and kept productive beta chains. Rows are unified per CDR3 protein, each entry keeping the most common DNA and genes. The sample data list roughly 420,000 distinct CDR3 sequences, and roughly 17% of these were observed just once. In total, the top ten clones hold around 28% of the sample.

Source: PBMCs, mostly from graft donor cells, taken 360 days after TCRalphabeta/CD19-depleted stem cell transplant. All receptors derive from a boy in the first two years of life who had a stem cell transplant for Wiskott-Aldrich syndrome, so the T cells may come from the graft donor.

This clonotype was seen more than once but under ten times. The CDR3: CASSLALTGDVETQYF. The CDR3 nucleotides are TGTGCCAGCAGCTTAGCCCTAACAGGGGATGTAGAGACCCAGTACTTC. The V and J genes are TRBV7-9 and TRBJ2-5, with TRBD1 matching 7 bases. With 0 bases clipped from V and 4 bases from J, the junction kept 8 bases outside the gene matches. The CDR3 contains 16 residues. Germline V gene lookup returns CDR1 SEHNR and CDR2 FQNEAQ (reference sequence).

This clonotype has only a few counts. The V gene is TRBV5-4, the J gene TRBJ2-5, with 8 bases fitting TRBD2. Germline trimming cut 0 bases from V and 5 bases from J; bases unmatched to any gene: 6. CDR1 is SGHNT and CDR2 is YYREEE in the germline V gene (reference sequence). The CDR3 consists of 15 residues. Here the CDR3 reads CASSLERGGWETQYF. The CDR3 coding sequence is TGTGCCAGCAGCTTGGAACGGGGGGGCTGGGAGACCCAGTACTTC.

The chain recombines TRBV2 with TRBJ2-3; 7 bases are a match to TRBD1. The V gene end was trimmed by 9 bases and the J gene end by 8 bases; junction bases not matched to a gene: 11. Germline V gene lookup returns CDR1 SNHLY and CDR2 FYNNEI. The CDR3 runs to 13 residues. CDR3 sequence: CARRDRSNPTQYF. CDR3 in DNA: TGTGCCAGACGGGACAGATCGAACCCTACGCAGTATTTT.

This clonotype was detected a few times. The chain couples TRBV2 to TRBJ2-2; TRBD1 matches 10 bases. After removal of 6 bases from V and 13 bases from J, the junction contained 2 bases not matched to a gene. Germline V CDR1 and CDR2: SNHLY, FYNNEI. This CDR3 has 11 amino acids. As DNA, the CDR3 is TGTGCCAGCAGGACAGGGGGCGGGCTGTTTTTT. This encodes CASRTGGGLFF.

The chain recombines TRBV25-1 with TRBJ2-3; no reliable D call. Per the germline V gene, CDR1 is MGHDK and CDR2 is SYGVNS. The CDR3 contains 15 residues. Trimming stripped 1 base from V and 1 base from J, with 9 bases between. CDR3 coding DNA: TGTGCCAGCAGTGAATCCGTGCTGGGCACAGATACGCAGTATTTT. As protein: CASSESVLGTDTQYF.

J is TRBJ2-7 and V is TRBV30; 7 positions match TRBD1. With 0 bases clipped from V and 4 bases from J, the junction kept 6 bases outside the gene matches. CDR1 GTSNPN and CDR2 SVGIG come from the germline V gene (reference sequence). The CDR3 totals 14 residues. DNA for the CDR3: TGTGCCTGGAGTGTCTCGGACAGGATTTACGAGCAGTACTTC. Residues: CAWSVSDRIYEQYF.

The chain recombines TRBV29-1 with TRBJ2-7; 7 positions match TRBD1. The CDR3 has 13 amino acids. Germline CDR1 reads SQVTM; CDR2 reads ANQGSEA. The J segment lost 7 bases and the V segment lost 6 bases, leaving 12 bases of the junction unmatched. CDR3 loop: CSVLTRTGGEQYF. CDR3 in DNA: TGCAGCGTGCTTACCCGGACAGGCGGGGAGCAGTACTTC.

V gene TRBV28 combines with J gene TRBJ2-3; D not resolved. CDR3 length equals 15 residues. Germline loops: CDR1 MDHEN, CDR2 SYDVKM. V dropped 6 bases and J dropped 1 base, with 14 bases sitting between them. CDR3: CASSPLGFGTDTQYF. CDR3 in DNA: TGTGCCAGCAGCCCGTTGGGGTTTGGCACAGATACGCAGTATTTT.

This clonotype has more than one count but fewer than ten. The rearrangement uses TRBV20-1 and TRBJ2-5; 8 nucleotides align to TRBD1. The CDR3 has 16 residues. V gave up 4 bases and J gave up 0 bases; unmatched junction bases: 10. Germline V gene data show CDR1 as DFQATT and CDR2 as SNEGSKA (reference sequence). CDR3 bases: TGCAGTGCTAACAGGGGGATGGAAATCCACCAAGAGACCCAGTACTTC. Translation: CSANRGMEIHQETQYF.

The J gene is TRBJ2-5, the V gene TRBV24-1; D unclear. CDR1 KGHDR and CDR2 SFDVKD come from the germline V gene. Trimming removed 3 bases from V and 5 bases from J, with 9 bases in between. The CDR3 totals 13 residues. The chain's CDR3 is CATSDGPLETQYF. CDR3 coding DNA: TGTGCCACCAGTGATGGACCACTGGAGACCCAGTACTTC.

This clonotype occurred a few times. The J gene is TRBJ2-1, the V gene TRBV5-6; the match to TRBD2 covers 10 bases. CDR3 length: 19 amino acids. The V and J ends lost 1 base and 8 bases, in that order; junction bases with no gene match: 18. Per germline, CDR1 SGHDT and CDR2 YYEEEE. CDR3 sequence reads: CASSLRASGSFWASYEQFF. DNA for the CDR3: TGTGCCAGCAGCTTGCGGGCTAGCGGGAGTTTTTGGGCGTCTTATGAGCAGTTCTTC.

This sequence joins TRBV24-1 and TRBJ2-5, with D perhaps TRBD2 (7 bases). V lost 4 bases, J lost 7 bases, and 18 bases lay in between. This CDR3 is 15 amino acids long. CDR1 is KGHDR and CDR2 is SFDVKD in the germline V gene. The CDR3 sequence is CATSENARGGWTQYF. The CDR3 bases are TGTGCCACCAGTGAAAACGCTAGGGGGGGGTGGACCCAGTACTTC.

This clonotype showed up just a few times. The chain couples TRBV28 to TRBJ1-1; D is ambiguous. Germline-derived CDR1 and CDR2 are MDHEN and SYDVKM. The CDR3 runs to 12 residues. The V end was cut by 3 bases, the J end by 5 bases, with 7 bases between. The CDR3 DNA sequence: TGTGCCAGCAGTTTGCGGGAGACTGAAGCTTTCTTT. It specifies CASSLRETEAFF.

This clonotype has more than one count but fewer than ten. J is TRBJ2-4 and V is TRBV28; 10 nucleotides align to TRBD2. The germline V gene has CDR1 MDHEN and CDR2 SYDVKM. Trimming removed 2 bases from V and 7 bases from J; junction bases left unmatched: 8. CDR3 length equals 16 residues. As DNA, the CDR3 is TGTGCCAGCAGTTTACTTCTAGCGGGGGCTGGTAACATTCAGTACTTC. It yields the protein CASSLLLAGAGNIQYF.

V gene TRBV5-6 combines with J gene TRBJ2-1; D unclear. CDR1 is SGHDT, CDR2 YYEEEE, per germline. V lost 4 bases and J 2 bases, leaving 10 bases between the germline ends. There are 14 residues in the CDR3. Here the CDR3 DNA reads TGTGCCAGCAGCAGCTCGCGCGCCTACAATGAGCAGTTCTTC. It yields the protein CASSSSRAYNEQFF.

J is TRBJ2-5 and V is TRBV7-9, with 9 bases fitting TRBD2. Germline V gives CDR1 SEHNR, CDR2 FQNEAQ (reference sequence). Losses at the gene ends were 6 bases for V and 0 bases for J; bases not matched to a gene: 8. The CDR3 spans 16 residues. CDR3 in amino acids: CASSTPSGDNQETQYF. The CDR3 DNA follows: TGTGCCAGCAGTACTCCTAGCGGGGACAACCAAGAGACCCAGTACTTC.

CDR3 coding DNA: TGTGCCAGCAGCTTGAGGACTAGCGGGGGAACCTACGAGCAGTACTTC. Translated, it gives CASSLRTSGGTYEQYF. The V gene is TRBV5-6, the J gene TRBJ2-7; 13 positions match TRBD2. The junction had 3 bases not matched to a gene; V was cut back by 1 base and J by 2 bases. This CDR3 is built from 16 residues. CDR1 SGHDT and CDR2 YYEEEE come from the germline V gene.

This clonotype has more than one count but fewer than ten. The chain combines TRBV28 with TRBJ2-3; 10 bases line up with TRBD2. V dropped 5 bases and J dropped 6; count of bases not matched to a gene: 5. Germline-derived CDR1 and CDR2 are MDHEN and SYDVKM. This CDR3 region has 14 residues. For the CDR3, the DNA is TGTGCCAGCAGTACGCTGGGACTAGCGGATACGCAGTATTTT. Protein product: CASSTLGLADTQYF.

For the CDR3, the DNA is TGTGCCAGCAGCTTAGGGGGGAATACTCAGCCCCAGCATTTT. This sequence encodes CASSLGGNTQPQHF. The chain carries TRBV7-6 and TRBJ1-5; D might be TRBD1 (5 bases). CDR1 and CDR2 (germline): SGHVS, FNYEAQ. The ends were cut back, 1 base at V and 6 bases at J, with 10 bases in the middle. The CDR3 has 14 residues. The variable domain in full, completed from reference TRBV7-6 and TRBJ1-5, reads GAGVSQSPRYKVTKRGQDVALRCDPISGHVSLYWYRQALGQGPEFLTYFNYEAQQDKSGLPNDRFSAERPEGSISTLTIQRTEQRDSAMYRCASSLGGNTQPQHFGDGTRLSIL.

This clonotype was recorded a few times. V usage is TRBV24-1 and J usage is TRBJ2-3, with 7 nucleotides matching TRBD1. CDR3 length equals 17 residues. Germline lookup yields CDR1 KGHDR and CDR2 SFDVKD. V dropped 3 bases and J dropped 2; count of bases not matched to a gene: 10. The CDR3 region has the DNA TGTGCCACCAGTGATCATAGGGGGCTCTCCTCCACAGATACGCAGTATTTT. This codes for CATSDHRGLSSTDTQYF.

V gene TRBV4-2 combines with J gene TRBJ2-1; a possible D gene is TRBD2 (5 bases). Looked up from germline, CDR1 is LGHNA and CDR2 is YNFKEQ. This CDR3 contains 16 residues. Deletions cut 4 bases from V and 0 bases from J, with 13 bases between. CDR3 nucleotide sequence: TGTGCCAGCAGCCCCCTGGGGAGCGACTCCTACAATGAGCAGTTCTTC. It is translated as CASSPLGSDSYNEQFF.

This chain links TRBV29-1 with TRBJ2-3; the match to TRBD2 covers 12 bases. J gave up 11 bases and V 4 bases, and 13 bases lay outside the gene matches. The CDR3 is 15 amino acids. In germline, CDR1 is SQVTM, CDR2 ANQGSEA. In DNA form, the CDR3 reads TGCAGCGTTGCCCCAAGACTAGCGGGGGACCCCCGGCAGTATTTT. Protein sequence: CSVAPRLAGDPRQYF.

This clonotype turned up a few times. The chain links TRBV5-1 to TRBJ2-7; a possible D gene is TRBD1 (5 bases). The CDR3 contains 15 residues. In germline, CDR1 is SGHRS, CDR2 YFSETQ. Trimming removed 5 bases from V and 2 bases from J, with 17 bases in between. The CDR3 here is CASSQRTSGPYEQYF. As DNA, the CDR3 is TGCGCCAGCAGTCAGAGGACAAGTGGGCCCTACGAGCAGTACTTC.

In this sample, this clonotype turned up a few times. The J gene is TRBJ2-7, the V gene TRBV30; 9 bases fit TRBD2. The V gene's germline CDR1 is GTSNPN and CDR2 SVGIG (reference sequence). The CDR3 extends over 19 amino acids. Trimming at V came to 0 bases and at J to 1 base, leaving 16 bases not matched to a gene. CDR3 amino acids: CAWSVQGLGGRAFSYEQYF. The CDR3 DNA sequence: TGTGCCTGGAGTGTACAAGGACTAGGCGGGAGGGCCTTTTCCTACGAGCAGTACTTC. The entire variable domain, with the rest obtained from reference TRBV30 and TRBJ2-7, is as follows: SQTIHQWPATLVQPVGSPLSLECTVEGTSNPNLYWYRQAAGRGLQLLFYSVGIGQISSEVPQNLSASRPQDRQFILSSKKLLLSDSGFYLCAWSVQGLGGRAFSYEQYFGPGTRLTVT.

This clonotype was recorded many times. V usage is TRBV5-1 and J usage is TRBJ2-7, with no clear D. The CDR3 runs 12 residues. Germline CDR1 and CDR2: SGHRS and YFSETQ. Trimming removed 0 bases at V and 3 bases at J, with 4 bases between. This CDR3 reads CASSLEGYEQYF. DNA of the CDR3: TGCGCCAGCAGCTTGGAGGGCTACGAGCAGTACTTC.

This clonotype was counted between two and nine times. The V gene is TRBV28, the J gene TRBJ1-5; D remains ambiguous. In germline, CDR1 is MDHEN, CDR2 SYDVKM. The V end lost 5 bases, the J end lost 2 bases, and 16 bases lay between the germline ends. The CDR3 covers 16 residues. The CDR3 nucleotides read TGTGCCAGCAGTCCGTCGGGTGGTAGAGGCAATCAGCCCCAGCATTTT. Its translation is CASSPSGGRGNQPQHF. The whole variable domain, remainder taken from reference TRBV28 and TRBJ1-5, is DVKVTQSSRYLVKRTGEKVFLECVQDMDHENMFWYRQDPGLGLRLIYFSYDVKMKEKGDIPEGYSVSREKKERFSLILESASTNQTSMYLCASSPSGGRGNQPQHFGDGTRLSIL.

Ten or more counts support this clonotype. The rearrangement links TRBV29-1 to TRBJ2-7; 9 nucleotides match TRBD2. Looked up from germline, CDR1 is SQVTM and CDR2 is ANQGSEA. J lost 1 base, V lost 7 bases, and 8 bases had no gene match. The CDR3 extends over 14 amino acids. The CDR3 reads CSGRLAETSYEQYF. CDR3 DNA: TGCAGCGGTCGACTAGCGGAAACTTCCTACGAGCAGTACTTC.